Here is one T cell receptor beta chain with its context. Its specificity is unknown. The junction shows a germline mismatch at one end, possibly a read error. These data belong to a study of breast tumors, draining lymph nodes, adjacent tissues. Whole-study results and caveats: The lymph node origin of tumor T cells was framed as consistent with a hypothesis, not demonstrated. Tumors had less TCR diversity than lymph nodes, more than nontumor tissue.

There are 17 residues in the CDR3. Per the germline V gene, CDR1 is SGHTA and CDR2 is FQGNSA. Breast cancer patients provided tissue from their axillary draining lymph nodes. MiXCR, applied by TCRdb to the multiplex PCR reads, yields one record per CDR3 protein. In the table there are over 200,000 distinct CDR3 sequences, less than 40% of which are singletons. The receptor was isolated from a female donor with breast cancer. Some clones in this sample may be carry-over from other donors' samples. This chain uses TRBV7-2 with TRBJ2-6; D may be TRBD1 or TRBD2 (5 bases each). The specimen was axillary lymph node tissue. CDR3 sequence reads: CASSSRGRLSGANLLTF. CDR3 coding DNA: TGTGCCAGCAGCTCCCGGGGACGGCTCTCTGGGGCCAACCTCCTGACTTTC.